Sequencing of this TCR beta chain was carried out in a study of monozygotic twins with cystic fibrosis. Trimming took 4 bases from V and 4 from J, leaving 13 bases between them. The CDR3 runs to 15 residues. The V gene's germline CDR1 is LGHNA and CDR2 YSLEER. Findings and caveats of the study: Unrelated CF individuals shared fewer identical clonotypes than monozygotic CF twins. Age, concordance and disease severity did not associate with shared CDR3 numbers. Co-twins had the most similar V usage for 13 of 16 pairs, J for 8.

Some clones are missing from TCRdb's copy, which holds only in-frame ones; the method was immunoSEQ multiplex PCR. The profile shows tens of thousands of clones, roughly 96% of them singletons. About this clone: Antigen specificity is unknown.

This sequence originates from a girl aged 2 to 10 with cystic fibrosis. This chain links TRBV4-3 with TRBJ1-4, with D maybe TRBD1 (5 bases). Sequenced material: blood. The CDR3 loop is CASSRDSKVNEKLFF. Here the CDR3 DNA reads TGCGCCAGCAGCCGAGACAGTAAGGTTAATGAAAAACTGTTTTTT.